Sequencing of this T cell receptor beta chain was carried out in a study of sequential checkpoint blockade in melanoma. About the study: After both sequences, patients received maintenance nivolumab.

The treatment is: randomized to nivolumab then ipilimumab (arm A) or the reverse (arm B). No patient had prior DNA-damaging chemotherapy. Sorted cells were live CD3+CD8+, lacking CD19 and CD56, from PBMCs. The CDR3 loop spans 13 amino acids. Looked up from germline, CDR1 is LGHNA and CDR2 is YSLEER. V dropped 5 bases and J dropped 8 bases, with 12 bases sitting between them. The method was immunoSEQ multiplex PCR; TCRdb's version includes in-frame clones alone and lacks a portion of them. Among about 16,000 clones, roughly 93% were seen once, and the ten largest hold roughly 24%. Sequenced here: CD8+ T cells sorted from blood (inferred from file names), sampled from a patient given nivolumab and ipilimumab in sequence. This rearrangement joins TRBV4-3 to TRBJ1-4; tentatively, D is TRBD1 (6 bases). The source is a human donor with melanoma. The CDR3 DNA reads TGCGCCAGCAGCAACAGGGTCTTGGAAAAACTGTTTTTT. This translates into CASSNRVLEKLFF.